These T cell receptor beta chains were read from a single sample in a study of CD8+CD57+ T cells in acquired aplastic anemia. One entry per CDR3 protein results from TCRdb running MiXCR on the reads. There are 200,000 to 250,000 distinct CDR3 sequences in the sample; 50% to 70% occur only once, and roughly 50% lies in the top ten. Sequencing input: sorted CD4+, CD8+, or CD8+CD57+ T cells (not recorded which) from PBMCs. These receptors all come from a human donor with aplastic anemia. CDR3s include the opening cysteine and the closing phenylalanine or tryptophan. A D gene is named only where the DNA matches it firmly. Clone size is stated in some rows and not others, as once, few, many or a class when expanded.

>TRBV7-9|.|.|TRBJ2-7
TGTGCCAGCAGCTTAGAGTGGGACCCCTACGAGCAGTACTTC
CASSLEWDPYEQYF
>TRBV20-1|.|.|TRBJ2-7
TGCAGTGCTAGTCCTCCTAGGGTAGGCGAGCAGTACTTC
CSASPPRVGEQYF
>TRBV7-4|.|.|TRBJ1-5
TGTGCCAGCAGCTGGTTAAAGGGCAATCAGCCCCAGCATTTT
CASSWLKGNQPQHF
>TRBV19|TRBD1|.|TRBJ1-5
TGTGCCAGTAGTATCTTAGGGACAGGGGGCTCGACCCAGCATTTT
CASSILGTGGSTQHF
>TRBV9|.|.|TRBJ1-1
TGTGCCAGCAGCGTCGGGGGAGTGCAAACTGAAGCTTTCTTT
CASSVGGVQTEAFF
>TRBV7-3|.|.|TRBJ2-5
TGTGCCAGCCTACCATGCCGCGGGGAGCAGTACTTC
CASLPCRGEQYF
>TRBV11-2|.|.|TRBJ1-6
TGTGCCAGCAGCTTAGAACCCGGGTTTCGGTCACCCCTCCACTTT
CASSLEPGFRSPLHF
>TRBV13|.|.|TRBJ2-1
TGTGCCAGCAGCTCCGGGAGCGCCAATGAGCAGTTCTTC
CASSSGSANEQFF
>TRBV5-4|TRBD1|.|TRBJ1-1
TGTGCCAGCAGCTTGGAACAGGGGACCACTGAAGCTTTCTTT
CASSLEQGTTEAFF
>TRBV7-8|.|.|TRBJ2-7
TGTGCCAGCAGCTTAGGACGGGCCTACTACGAGCAGTACTTC
CASSLGRAYYEQYF
>TRBV2|TRBD1|many|TRBJ2-5
TGTGCCAGCAGTGAAGGGACAGGGTTTTTCCAAGAGACCCAGTACTTC
CASSEGTGFFQETQYF
>TRBV7-2|.|.|TRBJ1-1
TGTGCCAGCAGCTTTTGGAAGCAGGGAATGAACACTGAAGCTTTCTTT
CASSFWKQGMNTEAFF
>TRBV20-1|.|.|TRBJ1-1
TGCAGTGCTTTTCCGAGGGCAGGGGAAGCTTTCTTT
CSAFPRAGEAFF
>TRBV12-3/TRBV12-4|TRBD1|.|TRBJ1-1
TGTGCCAGCAGCTGGACAGGGAAGGCGGGCACTGAAGCTTTCTTT
CASSWTGKAGTEAFF
>TRBV29-1|TRBD2|.|TRBJ2-1
TGCAGCGTTGAGTCTAGCGGAGCCTACAATGAGCAGTTCTTC
CSVESSGAYNEQFF
>TRBV5-1|.|.|TRBJ2-7
TGCGCCAGCAGCCCAGGGACATCCGCGAACACCGGGGAGCTGTACTTC
CASSPGTSANTGELYF
>TRBV12-3/TRBV12-4|.|few|TRBJ2-7
TGTGCCACCGGGACCTCGGTCTACGAGCAGTACTTC
CATGTSVYEQYF
>TRBV5-1|TRBD2|.|TRBJ2-7
TGCGCCAGCAGCCAACAGACTAGCGGGCCCTACGAGCAGTACTTC
CASSQQTSGPYEQYF
>TRBV14|.|.|TRBJ1-2
TGTGCCAGCAGCCAAGAACGGTGGGGCTACACCTTC
CASSQERWGYTF
>TRBV7-3|TRBD2|many|TRBJ2-3
TGTGCCAGCAGCCCGACTAGCGGGGGGAAACCAGATACGCAGTATTTT
CASSPTSGGKPDTQYF
>TRBV7-2|TRBD1|.|TRBJ1-1
TGTGCCAGCAGCCCCCGAATCCCGGGACAGGCTGAAGCTTTCTTT
CASSPRIPGQAEAFF
>TRBV7-9|TRBD1|few|TRBJ1-1
TGTGCCAGCAGCTACAAGCCGGGACAGGGGGTCCGCACTGAAGCTTTCTTT
CASSYKPGQGVRTEAFF
>TRBV27|.|.|TRBJ1-6
TGTGCCAGCAGAGACAGAAATTCACCCCTCCACTTT
CASRDRNSPLHF
>TRBV7-2|.|.|TRBJ1-6
TGTGCCAGCAGCCGACCCCGCCCTAAGTCACCCCTCCACTTT
CASSRPRPKSPLHF
>TRBV20-1|TRBD2|few|TRBJ2-7
TGCAGTGCTAGAGTGGCGGGAGGGTACGAGCAGTACTTC
CSARVAGGYEQYF
>TRBV10-3|TRBD2|.|TRBJ2-1
TGTGCCATCAGCCTCCTCGGGACTAGCGCTAAGAATGAGCAGTTCTTC
CAISLLGTSAKNEQFF
>TRBV24-1|TRBD1|once|TRBJ2-2
TGTGCCACCAGTGATCCGCTGACAGGGTTGGACACCGGGGAGCTGTTTTTT
CATSDPLTGLDTGELFF
>TRBV6-5|TRBD2|.|TRBJ2-3
TGTGCCAGCAGTTACTCGCTTCCGGGGGGGCCTGCAGATACGCAGTATTTT
CASSYSLPGGPADTQYF
>TRBV24-1|.|.|TRBJ1-1
TGTGTCACCAAGGGGGGACCGGGATGGAGGAACACTGAAGCTTTCTTT
CVTKGGPGWRNTEAFF
>TRBV10-3|.|few|TRBJ1-2
TGTGCCATCAGTGGTGTAAACTATGGCTACACCTTC
CAISGVNYGYTF
>TRBV11-2|TRBD2|many|TRBJ2-1
TGTGCCAGCAGCTCCGGACTAGCGGGGGGGTTCTTC
CASSSGLAGGFF
>TRBV10-3|TRBD2|.|TRBJ2-7
TGTGCCATCAGTGAGGCTCTAGCGGGTTCCTACGAGCAGTACTTC
CAISEALAGSYEQYF
>TRBV2|.|.|TRBJ2-7
TGTGCCAGCGGCCTGAATTATCTCGAGCAGTACTTC
CASGLNYLEQYF
>TRBV7-2|TRBD1|.|TRBJ2-1
TGTGCCAGCGGCGGACAGGGTAGGGATGAGCAGTTCTTC
CASGGQGRDEQFF
>TRBV9|.|once|TRBJ1-1
TGTGCCAGCAGCGTAGGAGGGGCTCCGGCTGAAGCTTTCTTT
CASSVGGAPAEAFF
>TRBV20-1|.|once|TRBJ1-1
TGCAGTGCTAGAGAAGGTAGAATTGAAGCTTTCTTT
CSAREGRIEAFF
>TRBV15|.|.|TRBJ1-5
TGTGCCACCAGCAGAGATCTCCAGGAGAATCAGCCCCAGCATTTT
CATSRDLQENQPQHF
>TRBV29-1|TRBD1|.|TRBJ2-5
TGCAGCGTTGAAGGCGCCAGGGGGCTAGAAGAGACCCAGTACTTC
CSVEGARGLEETQYF
>TRBV6-1|.|.|TRBJ1-5
TGTGCCAGCAGTACATATCAGCCCCAGCATTTT
CASSTYQPQHF
>TRBV7-6|.|.|TRBJ1-6
TGTGCCAGTACTGGGGCAGCCAATTCACCCCTCCACTTT
CASTGAANSPLHF
>TRBV5-6|.|many|TRBJ1-4
TGTGCCAGCAGCTGGTCCAACTTCAGGGAGGAGGATGAAAAACTGTTTTTT
CASSWSNFREEDEKLFF